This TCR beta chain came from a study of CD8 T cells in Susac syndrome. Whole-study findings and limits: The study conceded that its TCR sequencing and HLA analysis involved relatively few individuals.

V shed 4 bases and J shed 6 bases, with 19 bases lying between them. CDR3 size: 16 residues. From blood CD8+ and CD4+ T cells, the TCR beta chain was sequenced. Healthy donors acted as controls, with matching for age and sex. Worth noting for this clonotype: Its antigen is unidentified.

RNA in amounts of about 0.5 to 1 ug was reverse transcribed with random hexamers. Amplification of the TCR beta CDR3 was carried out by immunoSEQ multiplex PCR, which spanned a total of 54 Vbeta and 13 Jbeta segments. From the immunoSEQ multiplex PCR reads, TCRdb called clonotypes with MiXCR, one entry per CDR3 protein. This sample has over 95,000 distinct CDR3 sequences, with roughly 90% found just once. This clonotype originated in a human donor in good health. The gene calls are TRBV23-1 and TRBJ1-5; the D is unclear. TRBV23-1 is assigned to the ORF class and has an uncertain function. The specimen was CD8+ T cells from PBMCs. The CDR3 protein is CASSPNGQSCAQPQHF. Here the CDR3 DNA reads TGCGCCAGCAGTCCAAATGGGCAGAGCTGTGCTCAGCCCCAGCATTTT.